This T cell receptor beta chain was sequenced in a study of blood T cell repertoires in COVID-19. Sequencing was performed with immunoSEQ multiplex PCR; in TCRdb, only in-frame clones are kept and a portion is missing. The sample has about 430,000 clones, 80% to 90% seen once. This CDR3 comprises 18 residues. With 2 bases clipped from V and 1 base from J, the junction kept 13 bases outside the gene matches. Looked up from germline, CDR1 is MNHEY and CDR2 is SVGEGT. All enrollees were about 18 to 89 years old and from approximately 24 US areas. Self-reported history from a screening survey and questionnaire set each donor's cohort. Donors of Cohort 3 who recovered were those that had two negative PCRs, clearance, or symptom resolution.

This TCR was recovered from a man in his thirties or forties who had recovered from COVID-19. Sequencing used PBMCs or T cells enriched from blood (not recorded which). This chain joins TRBV6-2 or TRBV6-3 and TRBJ1-1, with 7 bases that match TRBD1. The CDR3: CASSYHIDRVRGNTEAFF. In DNA, the CDR3 is TGTGCCAGCAGTTACCATATCGACAGGGTGCGGGGGAACACTGAAGCTTTCTTT.